This TCR beta chain was obtained from a study of beta chain features in type 1 diabetes. Of the isolated RNA, all was reverse transcribed, and so the sequenced material was expressed TCRB transcripts. Data came from immunoSEQ multiplex PCR; TCRdb stores just in-frame clones and leaves some out. Of under 450,000 clones in the sample, about 14% were seen once. The germline V gene has CDR1 SGHRS and CDR2 YFSETQ. V lost 0 bases, J lost 1 base, and 7 bases lay in between. CDR3 length: 14 amino acids. This clone was detected a few times. Sequenced sample: naive CD4+ T cells from blood. V usage is TRBV5-1 and J usage is TRBJ1-1; D call uncertain. The receptor was isolated from a man between 25 and 39 years old in good health. The CDR3: CASSLGPPNTEAFF. The CDR3 region has the DNA TGCGCCAGCAGCTTGGGACCGCCGAACACTGAAGCTTTCTTT. Drawing the rest from reference TRBV5-1 and TRBJ1-1, the complete variable domain is KAGVTQTPRYLIKTRGQQVTLSCSPISGHRSVSWYQQTPGQGLQFLFEYFSETQRNKGNFPGRFSGRQFSNSRSEMNVSTLELGDSALYLCASSLGPPNTEAFFGQGTRLTVV.